The clone carrying this T cell receptor (beta chain) was counted a few times. Per germline, CDR1 KGHDR and CDR2 SFDVKD. V shed 4 bases and J 3 bases; nucleotides not matched to a gene: 7. The CDR3 sequence is 15 residues long. Patients of the Seattle cohort, enrolled during active infection, were followed longitudinally. This sample stems from a study of blood T cell repertoires in COVID-19. Study-level background: The United States, Italy and Spain were the sources of the acute and convalescent COVID-19 samples. In each case, the material was cDNA or gDNA derived from T cells, B-cell-depleted T cells, or PBMCs.

Under the authors' procedure: Nucleated cell number was recorded as an estimate derived from reference gene primer amplification. The method was immunoSEQ multiplex PCR; TCRdb's version includes in-frame clones alone and lacks a portion of them. From that table come the V and J calls and clone size; the DNA was used to work out D and trimming. Of around 370,000 clones listed, 80% to 90% are singletons. The source is a woman in her forties or fifties with COVID-19, enrolled during active disease. The chain is built from TRBV24-1 and TRBJ2-7; TRBD1 matches at 8 bases. Sequencing was performed on peripheral blood. CDR3 nucleotides: TGTGCCACCAGTGACCCCGGGACAGGAGTCTACGAGCAGTACTTC. Protein: CATSDPGTGVYEQYF.